A selection of T cell receptor beta chains follows, all from one sample in a study of CD8 T cells in ankylosing spondylitis. TCRdb reanalysed the 5' RACE reads using MiXCR and keeps one entry per CDR3 protein. Of around 320,000 distinct CDR3 sequences detected, about 20% appear once; the ten largest clones hold 3.5%. Sequencing used blood, either unsorted or a sorted T cell fraction (not recorded which). The receptors derive from a female donor with ankylosing spondylitis or in good health (not recorded which). The CDR3 runs from the conserved cysteine through the conserved F or W. Each record gives: V gene, J gene, CDR3 protein.

>TRBV29-1|TRBJ2-5
CSGTSGMGETQYF
>TRBV6-1|TRBJ2-2
CASSEMNRNTGELFF
>TRBV5-1|TRBJ1-4
CASSSFGQGEEKLFF
>TRBV20-1|TRBJ2-7
CSASQGRGDEQYF
>TRBV20-1|TRBJ2-5
CSATSGVRGKETQYF
>TRBV4-3|TRBJ1-2
CASSQNSRGQGMDGYTF
>TRBV9|TRBJ1-1
CASSVSDRVGSEAFF
>TRBV3-1|TRBJ2-3
CASSSGPSDGTDTQYF
>TRBV11-1|TRBJ2-3
CASSLPKLGQREGADTQYF
>TRBV10-3|TRBJ1-4
CATKQGSTNEKLFF
>TRBV20-1|TRBJ2-5
CSARGGRVETQYF
>TRBV20-1|TRBJ2-3
CSARGDSPQGTQYF
>TRBV30|TRBJ1-4
CAWSVSRAGGEKLFF
>TRBV30|TRBJ1-4
CAWRPGRGKLFF
>TRBV10-3|TRBJ2-7
CAISWTGTKTSYEQYF
>TRBV5-1|TRBJ2-7
CASSLTSGDYEQYF
>TRBV20-1|TRBJ2-7
CSARDLPGFEQYF
>TRBV9|TRBJ1-1
CASSVSGGALNTEAFF
>TRBV10-3|TRBJ2-5
CAIGTSGQQETQYF
>TRBV12-2|TRBJ2-7
CASRFPSPGGGEQYF
>TRBV20-1|TRBJ1-6
CSARSRDRMYNSPLHF
>TRBV18|TRBJ2-2
CASSPRAANTGELFF
>TRBV10-3|TRBJ2-7
CAISVHYEQYF
>TRBV6-1|TRBJ1-4
CASSAEHRNEKLFF
>TRBV12-3/TRBV12-4|TRBJ2-3
CASSLKLAGSDTQYF
>TRBV24-1|TRBJ2-3
CATSDTRVTDTQYF
>TRBV4-3|TRBJ2-1
CASSPPSPAGDNEQFF